A selection of T cell receptor beta chains follows, all from one sample in a study of regulatory T cells in long-lasting Graves disease. TCRdb re-called the multiplex PCR reads with MiXCR, one entry per CDR3 protein. Among a few hundred thousand distinct CDR3 sequences listed, around 20% were seen once. This sample comprised peripheral blood mononuclear cells (PBMCs), obtained when the disease was refractory, from a patient treated with antithyroid drugs. These receptors all come from a female donor with Graves disease. CDR3s include the opening cysteine and the closing phenylalanine or tryptophan. A D gene is named only where the DNA matches it firmly. Size is stated for part of the rows, as once, few or many counts, or as a class when the clone is expanded.

TRBJ2-7	few	TRBD2	TRBV18	CASSRAGVTAEQYF	TGTGCCAGCTCACGGGCGGGAGTGACGGCCGAGCAGTACTTC
TRBJ2-7	many	-	TRBV6-1	CASSEQVLNYEQYF	TGTGCCAGCAGTGAACAGGTCCTAAACTACGAGCAGTACTTC
TRBJ2-3	-	TRBD1	TRBV3-1	CASSPSRGTRQGSNTQYF	TGTGCCAGCAGCCCCTCCCGCGGTACGAGACAGGGATCAAATACGCAGTATTTT
TRBJ2-7	many	TRBD1	TRBV28	CASSLGDRGPYEQYF	TGTGCCAGCAGTTTAGGGGACAGGGGTCCCTACGAGCAGTACTTC
TRBJ2-7	many	-	TRBV28	CASIGGGGGSYEQYF	TGTGCCAGCATCGGGGGAGGAGGGGGCTCCTACGAGCAGTACTTC
TRBJ2-7	few	TRBD2	TRBV7-9	CASSIPGTSGNEQYF	TGTGCCAGCAGCATACCCGGGACTAGCGGGAACGAGCAGTACTTC
TRBJ1-4	many	-	TRBV20-1	CSALGGPTNEKLFF	TGCAGTGCCCTTGGTGGGCCGACAAATGAAAAACTGTTTTTT
TRBJ2-7	few	TRBD1	TRBV7-8	CASSLAGQGLYEQYF	TGTGCCAGCAGCCTTGCCGGACAGGGATTATACGAGCAGTACTTC
TRBJ2-7	-	TRBD2	TRBV5-6	CASSQLAGMLYEQYF	TGTGCCAGCAGCCAACTAGCGGGAATGCTCTACGAGCAGTACTTC
TRBJ2-7	-	TRBD2	TRBV9	CASSQAGGPPYEQYF	TGTGCCAGCAGCCAAGCGGGAGGCCCACCCTACGAGCAGTACTTC
TRBJ1-4	many	TRBD1	TRBV30	CAWSVKGQGTEKLFF	TGTGCCTGGAGTGTTAAAGGACAGGGGACTGAAAAACTGTTTTTT
TRBJ1-1	few	-	TRBV7-2	CASSLGGILPEAFF	TGTGCCAGCAGCTTAGGTGGCATCCTTCCTGAAGCTTTCTTT
TRBJ2-5	few	-	TRBV20-1	CSARDSRSYETQYF	TGCAGTGCTAGAGATTCCAGGTCCTATGAGACCCAGTACTTC
TRBJ1-3	-	TRBD1	TRBV6-9	CASSYGGGSGDTIYF	TGTGCCAGCAGTTACGGAGGGGGCTCTGGAGACACCATATATTTT
TRBJ2-1	-	TRBD2	TRBV11-2	CASSALAGVGNEQFF	TGTGCCAGCAGCGCTCTAGCGGGAGTGGGCAATGAGCAGTTCTTC
TRBJ1-1	many	-	TRBV12-3/TRBV12-4	CASSFSGLGTEAFF	TGTGCCAGCAGTTTCTCCGGGCTGGGCACTGAAGCTTTCTTT
TRBJ1-1	many	-	TRBV6-5	CASSYVDLNTEAFF	TGTGCCAGCAGTTACGTAGATCTGAACACTGAAGCTTTCTTT
TRBJ2-2	many	TRBD2	TRBV27	CASSSRTSGSSGELFF	TGTGCCAGCAGTTCACGGACTAGCGGGAGTTCCGGGGAGCTGTTTTTT
TRBJ2-5	-	TRBD2	TRBV20-1	CSARDLGLASFGFETQYF	TGCAGTGCTAGAGATTTGGGACTAGCGTCTTTTGGTTTCGAGACCCAGTACTTC
TRBJ1-4	few	TRBD1	TRBV20-1	CSARDVGQLNEKLFF	TGCAGTGCTAGAGATGTGGGACAGCTGAATGAAAAACTGTTTTTT
TRBJ2-2	-	-	TRBV28	CASGSGATNTGELFF	TGTGCCAGCGGCTCGGGGGCCACGAACACCGGGGAGCTGTTTTTT
TRBJ2-5	many	TRBD2	TRBV3-1	CASSLGLAVNGRETQYF	TGTGCCAGCAGCCTGGGACTAGCGGTAAATGGGAGAGAGACCCAGTACTTC
TRBJ2-5	few	-	TRBV6-1	CASSSDAIRETQYF	TGTGCCAGCAGCTCAGACGCGATCCGGGAGACCCAGTACTTC
TRBJ2-4	many	-	TRBV28	CASSENKNIQYF	TGTGCCAGCAGTGAAAACAAAAACATTCAGTACTTC
TRBJ2-7	-	TRBD2	TRBV6-1	CASSAVAGGGEQYF	TGTGCCAGCAGTGCAGTAGCGGGAGGGGGGGAGCAGTACTTC
TRBJ2-3	few	TRBD2	TRBV7-2	CASSLETPIAGTTDTQYF	TGTGCCAGCAGCTTAGAAACTCCAATAGCGGGGACCACAGATACGCAGTATTTT
TRBJ1-4	few	-	TRBV3-1	CASSQDGNILFF	TGTGCCAGCAGCCAAGATGGGAACATACTGTTTTTT
TRBJ2-2	many	-	TRBV20-1	CSAGSGNTGELFF	TGCAGTGCTGGTAGCGGTAACACCGGGGAGCTGTTTTTT
TRBJ1-2	many	-	TRBV19	CASSIERSRYGYTF	TGTGCCAGTAGTATAGAGAGATCTCGGTATGGCTACACCTTC
TRBJ1-2	once	-	TRBV19	CASSIDGGYTF	TGTGCCAGTAGCATAGATGGTGGCTACACCTTC
TRBJ2-2	few	TRBD2	TRBV20-1	CSARRAGGNTGELFF	TGCAGTGCTAGGCGAGCGGGAGGGAACACCGGGGAGCTGTTTTTT
TRBJ2-2	few	TRBD2	TRBV7-6	CASSLPSSGSPTGELFF	TGTGCCAGCAGCCTACCTTCTAGCGGGAGTCCCACCGGGGAGCTGTTTTTT
TRBJ2-7	-	TRBD2	TRBV19	CASSITGDLAGLYEQYF	TGTGCCAGTAGTATCACAGGGGACCTAGCGGGACTCTACGAGCAGTACTTC
TRBJ2-7	many	-	TRBV2	CASSEVFSPREQYF	TGTGCCAGCAGTGAAGTTTTCTCCCCTCGTGAGCAGTACTTC
TRBJ2-7	many	-	TRBV12-3/TRBV12-4	CASSMGQAYEQYF	TGTGCCAGCAGTATGGGACAAGCCTACGAGCAGTACTTC
TRBJ2-7	many	-	TRBV6-1	CASSGDGLSYEQYF	TGTGCCAGCAGTGGAGACGGTCTCTCCTACGAGCAGTACTTC
TRBJ2-2	many	-	TRBV7-2	CASSLELAGELFF	TGTGCCAGCAGCTTAGAATTGGCCGGGGAGCTGTTTTTT
TRBJ1-2	few	-	TRBV18	CASFQGEGYTF	TGTGCCAGCTTCCAGGGCGAGGGCTACACCTTC
TRBJ1-1	many	TRBD1	TRBV19	CASNQGVGTEAFF	TGTGCCAGTAACCAGGGGGTTGGCACTGAAGCTTTCTTT
TRBJ2-7	many	-	TRBV28	CASSPSIPYEQYF	TGTGCCAGCAGTCCTAGCATACCCTACGAGCAGTACTTC
TRBJ2-7	-	TRBD2	TRBV13	CASSVSGGYEQYF	TGTGCCAGCAGCGTTAGCGGGGGGTACGAGCAGTACTTC
TRBJ2-7	-	TRBD1	TRBV25-1	CASSDYSTGNLAEQYF	TGTGCCAGCAGTGATTACTCGACAGGGAATTTAGCCGAGCAGTACTTC
TRBJ2-5	many	-	TRBV3-1	CASSQGAGRKETQYF	TGTGCCAGCAGCCAAGGGGCGGGCAGAAAAGAGACCCAGTACTTC
TRBJ1-4	-	-	TRBV5-4	CASSLDGDRNEKLFF	TGTGCCAGCAGCTTGGATGGGGATCGTAATGAAAAACTGTTTTTT
TRBJ2-2	many	TRBD2	TRBV12-3/TRBV12-4	CASSPTLAGAGELFF	TGTGCCAGCAGTCCCACTCTAGCGGGAGCTGGGGAGCTGTTTTTT
TRBJ2-7	-	-	TRBV9	CASSPGGIREQYF	TGTGCCAGCTCTCCAGGAGGGATCCGCGAGCAGTACTTC
TRBJ2-7	-	TRBD2	TRBV28	CASTPGTSGRPYEQYF	TGTGCCAGCACCCCAGGAACTAGCGGGAGACCCTACGAGCAGTACTTT
TRBJ2-3	-	-	TRBV27	CASAGGGAQYF	TGTGCCAGCGCCGGCGGTGGGGCGCAGTATTTT
TRBJ2-7	-	-	TRBV3-1	CASSRGTQEQYF	TGTGCCAGCAGCCGCGGGACCCAAGAGCAGTACTTC